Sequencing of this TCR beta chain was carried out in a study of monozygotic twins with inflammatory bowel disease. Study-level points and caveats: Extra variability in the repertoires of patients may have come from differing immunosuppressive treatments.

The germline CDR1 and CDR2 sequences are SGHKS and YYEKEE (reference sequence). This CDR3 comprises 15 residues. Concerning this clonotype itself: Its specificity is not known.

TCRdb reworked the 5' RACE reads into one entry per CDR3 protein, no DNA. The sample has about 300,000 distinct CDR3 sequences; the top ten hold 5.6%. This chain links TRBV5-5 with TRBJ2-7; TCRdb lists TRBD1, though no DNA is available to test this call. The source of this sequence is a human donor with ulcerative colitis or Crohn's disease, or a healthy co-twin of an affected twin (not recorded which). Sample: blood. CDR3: CASSFRGVQGDEQYF. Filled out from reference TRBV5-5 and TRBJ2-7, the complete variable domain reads DAGVTQSPTHLIKTRGQQVTLRCSPISGHKSVSWYQQVLGQGPQFIFQYYEKEERGRGNFPDRFSARQFPNYSSELNVNALLLGDSALYLCASSFRGVQGDEQYFGPGTRLTVT.